Reported below is one TCR beta chain. Its antigen is unknown. The germline V gene encodes CDR1 SGHVS and CDR2 FQNEAQ. This CDR3 has 14 residues. TCRdb processed the 5' RACE reads again and assigns one entry to each CDR3 protein, with no DNA. The sample has under 200,000 distinct CDR3 sequences; the top ten hold roughly 2.3%. This sample is drawn from a study of monozygotic twins with inflammatory bowel disease. Study results and caveats: IBD-affected twins scored below their healthy co-twins in TCRbeta diversity (inverse Simpson).

This chain links TRBV7-8 with TRBJ1-1; the D call from TCRdb, TRBD1, cannot be confirmed without DNA. The clonotype originates from a human donor with ulcerative colitis or Crohn's disease, or a healthy co-twin of an affected twin (not recorded which). Input material: blood. CDR3 protein: CASSFRDRVTEAFF.